These T cell receptor beta chains were read from a single sample in a study of CD8+ T cells in alopecia areata. Repertoires were generated with immunoSEQ multiplex PCR, while TCRdb's copy carries only in-frame clones and drops some. The repertoire holds 170,000 or so clones, with around three fifths as singletons. The sample here was CD8+ T cells sorted from blood, taken at week 24, from a patient treated with tofacitinib. Source of these receptors: a human donor with alopecia areata. CDR3s include the opening cysteine and the closing phenylalanine or tryptophan. D genes are given only for firm matches. Not all rows give a size; the values are once, few, many and, for expanded clones, a class.

V gene	clone size	J gene	D gene	CDR3 DNA	CDR3 protein
TRBV30	NA	TRBJ2-2	NA	TGTGCCTGGAGAGGAGCAGGGGAGCTGTTTTTT	CAWRGAGELFF
TRBV10-1	NA	TRBJ2-1	TRBD2	TGCGCCCGATTTAGCGGGGCCTTCTCCTACAATGAGCAGTTCTTC	CARFSGAFSYNEQFF
TRBV2	NA	TRBJ2-6	NA	TGTGCCAGCAGTTTAACTGGGGCTGGGGCCAACGTCCTGACTTTC	CASSLTGAGANVLTF
TRBV30	few	TRBJ2-3	NA	TGTGCCTGGAGTGTCACAGATACGCAGTATTTT	CAWSVTDTQYF
TRBV7-9	NA	TRBJ2-7	NA	TGTGCCAGCAGCTTAGCCACGGACAGAGCCTCCTACGAGCAGTACTTC	CASSLATDRASYEQYF
TRBV7-2	NA	TRBJ2-3	TRBD2	TGTGCCAGCAGCTTTCCCGCTAGCGGGGGGATTAGCACAGATACGCAGTATTTT	CASSFPASGGISTDTQYF
TRBV4-1	few	TRBJ1-2	NA	TGCGCCAGCAGCCAAGGGCAGGGTGAAGGATATGGCTACACCTTC	CASSQGQGEGYGYTF
TRBV5-6	few	TRBJ1-6	NA	TGTGCCAGCAGCTATCAAGGGGGAACCTATAATTCACCCCTCCACTTT	CASSYQGGTYNSPLHF
TRBV13	NA	TRBJ2-1	NA	TGTGCCAGCAGCTTCACAGGGTACCATGAGCAGTTCTTC	CASSFTGYHEQFF
TRBV5-1	few	TRBJ2-7	NA	TGCGCCAGCAGCCGCCCCCGGGACCGTGGGTTTTACGAGCAGTACTTC	CASSRPRDRGFYEQYF
TRBV5-1	NA	TRBJ2-7	TRBD2	TGCGCCAGCAGCTTACTAGCGGGGGAAAACGAGCAGTACTTC	CASSLLAGENEQYF
TRBV20-1	NA	TRBJ2-1	NA	TGCAGTGGAGTGGGGTGGAATGAGCAGTTCTTC	CSGVGWNEQFF
TRBV5-1	once	TRBJ1-6	NA	TGCGCCAGCAGCTTGGGAGCGGGTTCACCCCTCCACTTT	CASSLGAGSPLHF
TRBV5-1	few	TRBJ2-7	TRBD1	TGCGCCAGCAGCCCGGGGACAGGACCCTACGAGCAGTACTTC	CASSPGTGPYEQYF
TRBV5-6	NA	TRBJ2-7	NA	TGTGCCAGCAGCTTCAGACAGAGAATGACCTACGAGCAGTACTTC	CASSFRQRMTYEQYF
TRBV29-1	few	TRBJ1-2	NA	TGCAGCGTTGACCCTGGACAGAACTATGGCTACACCTTC	CSVDPGQNYGYTF
TRBV4-1	NA	TRBJ2-5	NA	TGCGCCAGCAGCCAAGATCGGGACTGGCGACAAGAGACCCAGTACTTC	CASSQDRDWRQETQYF
TRBV27	NA	TRBJ1-1	NA	TGTGCCAGCAGTTTAGGAAGGAACACTGAAGCTTTCTTT	CASSLGRNTEAFF
TRBV5-1	NA	TRBJ1-4	NA	TGCGCCAGCAGCCTCGGACAAAGAGCAACTAATGAAAAACTGTTTTTT	CASSLGQRATNEKLFF
TRBV4-1	few	TRBJ1-2	NA	TGCGCCAGCAGCCCCCCGACATTTGACTATGGCTACACCTTC	CASSPPTFDYGYTF
TRBV9	NA	TRBJ1-6	TRBD1	TGTGCCAGCAGCGTAGGAGGGACAGGTTATAATTCACCCCTCCACTTT	CASSVGGTGYNSPLHF
TRBV19	NA	TRBJ2-1	NA	TGTGCCAGTAGTATAGGTTGGAATGAGCAGTTCTTC	CASSIGWNEQFF
TRBV27	NA	TRBJ1-5	NA	TGTGCCAGCAGTTTAGTCTCAGGGGTTCACAATCAGCCCCAGCATTTT	CASSLVSGVHNQPQHF
TRBV5-4	NA	TRBJ1-1	NA	TGTGCCAGCAGCTTGAGGGCGGTCACTGAAGCTTTCTTT	CASSLRAVTEAFF
TRBV10-2	few	TRBJ2-3	TRBD2	TGCGCCAGCACCGATCGGACTAGCGGGGGGGTTACGCAGTATTTT	CASTDRTSGGVTQYF
TRBV27	few	TRBJ2-3	NA	TGTGCCAGCAGTCCCCGTGGGGAACCAGATACGCAGTATTTT	CASSPRGEPDTQYF
TRBV4-1	NA	TRBJ2-5	NA	TGTGCCAGCAGCCAGGGGGTTCGACTAGGGGAGACCCAGTACTTC	CASSQGVRLGETQYF
TRBV5-1	NA	TRBJ2-1	NA	TGCGCCAGCAGCTCGCTACAGGGTGGTTGGGACAATGAGCAGTTCTTC	CASSSLQGGWDNEQFF
TRBV5-6	NA	TRBJ1-1	NA	TGTGCCAGCAGCTTGGGACAGGTGGCCTACACTGAAGCTTTCTTT	CASSLGQVAYTEAFF
TRBV29-1	NA	TRBJ1-1	TRBD1	TGCAGCGTTGGGGGGACAGCCTTCATGAACACTGAAGCTTTCTTT	CSVGGTAFMNTEAFF
TRBV5-4	NA	TRBJ2-5	TRBD2	TGTGCCAGCAGCTTCTTCGGGACTAGTGAAGAGACCCAGTACTTC	CASSFFGTSEETQYF
TRBV7-3	once	TRBJ2-3	TRBD1	TGTGCCAGCAGCTTGGACAGGGGTCCCACAGATACGCAGTATTTT	CASSLDRGPTDTQYF
TRBV13	NA	TRBJ2-1	TRBD2	TGTGCCACCAGGACTAGCGGCAATGAGCAGTTCTTC	CATRTSGNEQFF
TRBV5-6	NA	TRBJ2-2	NA	TGTGCCAGCAGCTTGGGGGGCATAGCCACCGGGGAGCTGTTTTTT	CASSLGGIATGELFF
TRBV29-1	few	TRBJ1-1	NA	TGCAGCGTTGAGGCCCCACAGGCGGGCACTGAAGCTTTCTTT	CSVEAPQAGTEAFF
TRBV5-1	NA	TRBJ1-2	TRBD1	TGCGCCAGCAGCGGGGACAGGGGACCCTTCTATGGCTACACCTTC	CASSGDRGPFYGYTF
TRBV5-1	few	TRBJ2-3	NA	TGCGCCAGCAGGTCAGATACGCAGTATTTT	CASRSDTQYF
TRBV9	NA	TRBJ1-1	TRBD1	TGTGCCAGCAGCGTAGGGGACAGCCGCACTGAAGCTTTCTTT	CASSVGDSRTEAFF
TRBV5-6	NA	TRBJ2-2	NA	TGTGCCAGCATACCATTGGGGCAGAACACCGGGGAGCTGTTTTTT	CASIPLGQNTGELFF
TRBV27	once	TRBJ2-5	NA	TGTGCCAGCAGTTCCGGGACTCCAGAGACCCAGTACTTC	CASSSGTPETQYF
TRBV6-5	NA	TRBJ2-1	NA	TGTGCCAGCAGTTACGCTATTAATAATGAGCAGTTCTTC	CASSYAINNEQFF
TRBV5-1	NA	TRBJ2-7	TRBD1	TGCGCCAGCAGCTACGGGACAGGGGAATGGGAGTACGAGCAGTACTTC	CASSYGTGEWEYEQYF
TRBV13	NA	TRBJ2-7	TRBD1	TGTGCCAGCCAGACAGGGGGGGAGTACGAGCAGTACTTC	CASQTGGEYEQYF
TRBV6-5	NA	TRBJ2-7	NA	TGTGCCAGCAGTTCAAACAGAGGCCTTACCTACGAGCAGTACTTC	CASSSNRGLTYEQYF
TRBV5-6	few	TRBJ2-3	NA	TGTGCCAGCAGCTTCCCTACAAGCACAGATACGCAGTATTTT	CASSFPTSTDTQYF
TRBV29-1	once	TRBJ2-1	NA	TGCAGCATCGAGACGGTCCGGGATGAGCAGTTCTTC	CSIETVRDEQFF
TRBV14	NA	TRBJ1-6	NA	TGTGCCAGCAGCCAAGATCCCAACACCTCCAATAATTCACCCCTCCACTTT	CASSQDPNTSNNSPLHF
TRBV28	once	TRBJ2-5	NA	TGTGCCAGCAGTAAGGAGTGGCGGGGGCATCAAGAGACCCAGTACTTC	CASSKEWRGHQETQYF
TRBV29-1	NA	TRBJ2-5	TRBD2	TGCAGCGTTGAAGATAGGCGGGGGGGCGGAAAGACCCAGTACTTC	CSVEDRRGGGKTQYF
TRBV5-1	NA	TRBJ2-1	NA	TGCGCCAGCAGCGAGGGACCGCCACAGTTCTTC	CASSEGPPQFF
TRBV2	NA	TRBJ1-2	NA	TGTGCCAGCAGTAACGGTGATGGCTACACCTTC	CASSNGDGYTF
TRBV6-5	NA	TRBJ2-7	NA	TGTGCCAGCAGTTACAAGGGGGCCTACGAGCAGTACTTC	CASSYKGAYEQYF
TRBV6-6	NA	TRBJ1-1	NA	TGTGCCAGCAGTTACCGTGTAACTGAAGCTTTCTTT	CASSYRVTEAFF